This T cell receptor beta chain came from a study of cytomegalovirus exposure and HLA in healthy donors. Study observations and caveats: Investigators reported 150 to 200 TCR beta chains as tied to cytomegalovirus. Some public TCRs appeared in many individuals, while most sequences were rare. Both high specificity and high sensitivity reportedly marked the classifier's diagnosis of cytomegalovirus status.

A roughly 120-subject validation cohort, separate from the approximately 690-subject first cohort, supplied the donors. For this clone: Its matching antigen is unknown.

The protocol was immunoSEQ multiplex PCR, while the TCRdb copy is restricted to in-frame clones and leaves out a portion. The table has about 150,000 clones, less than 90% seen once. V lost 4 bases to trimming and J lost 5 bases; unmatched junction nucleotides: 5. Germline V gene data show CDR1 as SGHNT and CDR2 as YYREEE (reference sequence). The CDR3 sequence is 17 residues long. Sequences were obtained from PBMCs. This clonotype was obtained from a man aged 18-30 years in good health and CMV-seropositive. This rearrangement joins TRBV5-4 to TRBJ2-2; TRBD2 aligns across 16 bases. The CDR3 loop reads CASSKGLAGGPTGELFF. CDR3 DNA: TGTGCCAGCAGCAAGGGACTAGCGGGAGGGCCTACCGGGGAGCTGTTTTTT.